Listed below are T cell receptor beta chains from one sample, sequenced in a study of T cell repertoires in cytomegalovirus infection. TCRdb independently ran MiXCR on the reads; one entry per CDR3 protein. The table includes about 770,000 distinct CDR3 sequences, approximately 32% detected once. These receptors lack a known antigen. The material was cultured CD8+ T cells from PBMCs, obtained from culture after CMV antigen stimulation. The receptors derive from a human donor in good health (CMV status not recorded). Some clones in this sample may be carry-over from other donors' samples. CDR3s include the opening cysteine and the closing phenylalanine or tryptophan. The D gene is left open where the match is weak. Not all rows give a size; the values are once, few, many and, for expanded clones, a class.

D gene	V gene	clone size	J gene	CDR3 protein	CDR3 DNA
.	TRBV27	.	TRBJ1-5	CASSFGGTGQPQHF	TGTGCCAGCAGTTTCGGGGGGACGGGACAGCCCCAGCATTTT
.	TRBV18	many	TRBJ2-5	CASSDDEETQYF	TGTGCCAGCTCGGACGATGAAGAGACCCAGTACTTC
.	TRBV7-6	many	TRBJ2-5	CASSPLPGRPQETQYF	TGTGCCAGCAGCCCCTTACCGGGGAGACCTCAAGAGACCCAGTACTTC
TRBD1	TRBV15	.	TRBJ1-1	CATTRPGQGDTTEAFF	TGTGCCACCACACGCCCGGGACAGGGGGATACCACTGAAGCTTTCTTT
.	TRBV7-8	many	TRBJ2-5	CASSLQGRETQYF	TGTGCCAGCAGCTTGCAGGGGAGGGAGACCCAGTACTTC
.	TRBV2	few	TRBJ1-1	CASSDVDTEAFF	TGTGCCAGCAGTGATGTCGACACTGAAGCTTTCTTT
TRBD1	TRBV12-3/TRBV12-4	.	TRBJ2-5	CASSIPGGRETQYF	TGTGCCAGCAGTATCCCAGGGGGCCGGGAGACCCAGTACTTC
.	TRBV19	few	TRBJ1-1	CASSIGRLTEAFF	TGTGCCAGTAGTATAGGGCGGCTCACTGAAGCTTTCTTT
.	TRBV6-5	.	TRBJ2-7	CASSYSMNSEQYF	TGTGCCAGCAGTTACTCGATGAACTCCGAGCAGTACTTC
.	TRBV20-1	few	TRBJ1-1	CSADTYTEAFF	TGCAGTGCGGACACTTACACTGAAGCTTTCTTT
.	TRBV7-3	.	TRBJ2-2	CASSPHWGTNTGELFF	TGTGCCAGCAGCCCCCACTGGGGCACGAACACCGGGGAGCTGTTTTTT
.	TRBV4-1	.	TRBJ2-2	CASTSWPGHSTGELFF	TGCGCCAGCACCTCCTGGCCAGGACACTCCACCGGGGAGCTGTTTTTT
.	TRBV12-5	.	TRBJ2-3	CASGLARKGRDTQYF	TGTGCTAGTGGTTTGGCACGGAAGGGGCGGGATACGCAGTATTTT
.	TRBV12-3/TRBV12-4	.	TRBJ2-5	CASSFWRERVEQETQYF	TGTGCCAGCAGTTTTTGGAGGGAACGGGTTGAGCAAGAGACCCAGTACTTC
.	TRBV11-2	many	TRBJ2-1	CASSHHQGPYNEQFF	TGTGCCAGCAGCCACCACCAGGGACCCTACAATGAGCAGTTCTTC
.	TRBV6-1	many	TRBJ2-1	CASIPRWDFYNEQFF	TGTGCCAGCATCCCAAGGTGGGATTTTTACAATGAGCAGTTCTTC
.	TRBV7-9	.	TRBJ1-5	CASSRSLRGNQPQHF	TGTGCCAGCAGCCGCAGCCTTAGGGGCAATCAGCCCCAGCATTTT
TRBD2	TRBV19	few	TRBJ2-1	CASSIEASGLTNEQFF	TGTGCCAGTAGTATAGAGGCCTCGGGACTAACTAATGAGCAGTTCTTC
TRBD1	TRBV11-2	.	TRBJ2-5	CASSSVLDRDRGTTQYF	TGTGCCAGCAGCTCTGTCTTAGACCGGGACAGGGGTACGACTCAGTACTTC
.	TRBV7-2	many	TRBJ2-5	CASTRDHEETQYF	TGTGCCAGCACCAGGGACCATGAAGAGACCCAGTACTTC
.	TRBV20-1	.	TRBJ1-5	CSASLQWAGIDQPQHF	TGCAGTGCTAGCCTCCAATGGGCAGGGATTGATCAGCCCCAGCATTTT
.	TRBV4-1	.	TRBJ2-1	CASSQARLNEQFF	TGCGCCAGCAGCCAAGCCCGGCTCAATGAGCAGTTCTTC
TRBD1	TRBV7-2	many	TRBJ2-2	CASSLGEGQGVHTGELFF	TGTGCCAGCAGCTTAGGGGAGGGACAGGGGGTCCACACCGGGGAGCTGTTTTTT
.	TRBV7-6	few	TRBJ2-7	CASSLGGRGNEQYF	TGTGCCAGCAGCTTGGGGGGAAGGGGCAACGAGCAGTACTTC
.	TRBV10-3	.	TRBJ1-1	CAISESVSLNTEAFF	TGTGCCATCAGTGAGTCAGTATCATTAAACACTGAAGCTTTCTTT
.	TRBV7-2	many	TRBJ2-3	CASSSVSAPTDTQYF	TGTGCCAGCAGCTCCGTGTCTGCCCCCACAGATACGCAGTATTTT
.	TRBV27	few	TRBJ2-2	CASSLSTGQTGELFF	TGTGCCAGCAGTTTATCGACAGGTCAGACCGGGGAGCTGTTTTTT
.	TRBV4-1	.	TRBJ1-1	CASSQATEAFF	TGCGCCAGCAGCCAAGCAACTGAAGCTTTCTTT
.	TRBV7-9	.	TRBJ2-1	CASSFESYEQFF	TGTGCCAGCAGCTTTGAATCTTATGAGCAGTTCTTC
.	TRBV7-2	many	TRBJ1-1	CASSSSTGNTEAFF	TGTGCCAGCAGTTCGAGCACAGGGAACACTGAAGCTTTCTTT
.	TRBV19	few	TRBJ2-5	CASSIRDGQETQYF	TGTGCCAGTAGTATCCGGGACGGCCAAGAGACCCAGTACTTC
.	TRBV28	.	TRBJ2-1	CASSPDTSSYNEQFF	TGTGCCAGCAGCCCCGATACGTCTTCCTACAATGAGCAGTTCTTC
.	TRBV20-1	.	TRBJ2-3	CSANVFTDTQYF	TGCAGTGCCAATGTGTTCACAGATACGCAGTATTTT
.	TRBV6-5	.	TRBJ2-3	CASSYEGAITDTQYF	TGTGCCAGCAGTTACGAAGGGGCGATCACAGATACGCAGTATTTT
.	TRBV7-2	many	TRBJ1-3	CASSLSRGVGNTIYF	TGTGCCAGCAGCTTAAGCAGAGGGGTGGGAAACACCATATATTTT
.	TRBV4-1	.	TRBJ2-3	CASSPLAVDTDTQYF	TGCGCCAGCAGCCCCCTGGCCGTTGACACAGATACGCAGTATTTT
TRBD1	TRBV19	.	TRBJ2-7	CASSGGQGYEQYF	TGTGCCAGTAGTGGGGGACAGGGATACGAGCAGTACTTC
.	TRBV6-6	.	TRBJ2-1	CATYQGGNEQFF	TGTGCCACCTATCAGGGTGGCAATGAGCAGTTCTTC
TRBD1	TRBV28	few	TRBJ1-6	CAGRRDRGAMDYNSPLHF	TGTGCCGGACGCAGAGACAGGGGCGCCATGGACTATAATTCACCCCTCCACTTT
.	TRBV12-3/TRBV12-4	.	TRBJ1-3	CASSLALRGTGNTIYF	TGTGCCAGCAGTTTAGCGCTGAGGGGGACTGGAAACACCATATATTTT
.	TRBV27	.	TRBJ1-5	CASSQGSGDRQPQHF	TGTGCCAGCAGCCAAGGGAGTGGTGACAGACAGCCCCAGCATTTT
.	TRBV2	.	TRBJ2-7	CASSEPAFREDEQYF	TGTGCCAGCAGTGAACCGGCTTTCAGGGAGGACGAGCAGTACTTC
.	TRBV27	few	TRBJ1-5	CASSSDAGLYSNQPQHF	TGTGCCAGCAGTTCCGACGCAGGGTTGTATAGCAATCAGCCCCAGCATTTT
.	TRBV27	few	TRBJ1-2	CASSFGWGLGGYTF	TGTGCCAGCAGTTTCGGGTGGGGTTTGGGCGGCTACACCTTC
TRBD1	TRBV5-4	few	TRBJ1-2	CAGRQGTVYTF	TGTGCCGGAAGACAGGGGACGGTCTACACCTTC
.	TRBV12-3/TRBV12-4	few	TRBJ2-2	CASWGRAGGELFF	TGTGCCAGCTGGGGAAGGGCTGGGGGGGAGCTGTTTTTT
TRBD1	TRBV18	few	TRBJ1-1	CASSPDWTGPEAFF	TGTGCCAGCTCACCAGACTGGACAGGCCCTGAAGCTTTCTTT
TRBD1	TRBV11-1	few	TRBJ2-1	CASSLDLGTGGIEQFF	TGTGCCAGCAGCTTAGACCTCGGGACAGGGGGAATCGAGCAGTTCTTC
.	TRBV11-2	few	TRBJ2-1	CASSLVGGQYNEQFF	TGTGCCAGCAGCTTGGTGGGGGGTCAGTACAATGAGCAGTTCTTC
.	TRBV12-3/TRBV12-4	.	TRBJ2-1	CASSLGFLVGSYNEQFF	TGTGCCAGCAGTTTAGGCTTCTTAGTCGGCTCCTACAATGAGCAGTTCTTC
.	TRBV7-3	.	TRBJ2-6	CASSSVGYRVSGANVLTF	TGTGCCAGCAGCTCAGTGGGCTACCGCGTCTCTGGGGCCAACGTCCTGACTTTC
.	TRBV10-2	.	TRBJ2-7	CASSPNGVVSYEQYF	TGCGCCAGCAGCCCTAACGGGGTAGTGTCCTACGAGCAGTACTTC
TRBD1	TRBV12-3/TRBV12-4	.	TRBJ2-3	CASSFGPTGHTQYF	TGTGCCAGCAGTTTTGGTCCGACAGGGCATACGCAGTATTTT
.	TRBV3-1	.	TRBJ2-5	CASRSTGTEAKTQYF	TGTGCCAGCAGGTCTACCGGGACTGAAGCGAAGACCCAGTACTTC
.	TRBV27	few	TRBJ2-3	CASERGVKSQDTQYF	TGTGCCAGCGAAAGAGGGGTTAAGAGTCAAGATACGCAGTATTTT
.	TRBV12-3/TRBV12-4	many	TRBJ2-7	CASGSYEQYF	TGTGCCAGCGGGTCCTACGAGCAGTACTTC